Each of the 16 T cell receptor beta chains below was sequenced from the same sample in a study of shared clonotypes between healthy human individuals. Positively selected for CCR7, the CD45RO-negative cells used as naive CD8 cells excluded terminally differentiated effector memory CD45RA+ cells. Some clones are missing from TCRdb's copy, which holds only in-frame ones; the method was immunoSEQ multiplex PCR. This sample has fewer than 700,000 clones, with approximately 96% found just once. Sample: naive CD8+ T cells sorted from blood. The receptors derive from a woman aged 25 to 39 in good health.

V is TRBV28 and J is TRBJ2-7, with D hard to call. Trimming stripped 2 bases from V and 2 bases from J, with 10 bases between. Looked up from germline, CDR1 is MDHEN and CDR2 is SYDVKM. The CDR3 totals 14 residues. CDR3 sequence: CASSLGILAYEQYF. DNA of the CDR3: TGTGCCAGCAGTTTAGGGATCCTAGCCTACGAGCAGTACTTC.

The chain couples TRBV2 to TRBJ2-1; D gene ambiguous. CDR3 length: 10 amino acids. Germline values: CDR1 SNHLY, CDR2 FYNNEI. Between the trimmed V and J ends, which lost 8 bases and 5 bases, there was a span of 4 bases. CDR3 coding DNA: TGTGCCAGCTATAACAATGAGCAGTTCTTC. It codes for CASYNNEQFF.

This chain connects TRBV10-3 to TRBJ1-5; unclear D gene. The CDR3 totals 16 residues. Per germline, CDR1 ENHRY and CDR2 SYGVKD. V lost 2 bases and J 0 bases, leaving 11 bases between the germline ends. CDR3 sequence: CAISEAVDNSNQPQHF. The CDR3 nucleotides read TGTGCCATCAGTGAGGCGGTCGACAATAGCAATCAGCCCCAGCATTTT.

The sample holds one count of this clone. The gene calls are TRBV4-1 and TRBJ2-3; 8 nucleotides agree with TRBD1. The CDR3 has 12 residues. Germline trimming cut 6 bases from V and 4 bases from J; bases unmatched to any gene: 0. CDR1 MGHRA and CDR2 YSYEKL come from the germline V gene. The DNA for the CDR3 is TGCGCCAGCAGGACAGGGGCAGATACGCAGTATTTT. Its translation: CASRTGADTQYF.

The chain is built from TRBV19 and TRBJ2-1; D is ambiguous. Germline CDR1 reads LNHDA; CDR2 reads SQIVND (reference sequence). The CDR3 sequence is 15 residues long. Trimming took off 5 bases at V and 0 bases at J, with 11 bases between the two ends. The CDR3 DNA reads TGTGCCAGTAGTTTTCGGACGAGCTCCTACAATGAGCAGTTCTTC. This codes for CASSFRTSSYNEQFF.

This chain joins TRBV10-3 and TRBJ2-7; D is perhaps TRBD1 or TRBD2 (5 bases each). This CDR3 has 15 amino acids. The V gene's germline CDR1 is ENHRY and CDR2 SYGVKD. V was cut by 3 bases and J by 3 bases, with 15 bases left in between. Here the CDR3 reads CAISEGDSVFYEQYF. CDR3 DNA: TGTGCCATCAGTGAAGGGGATAGCGTGTTCTACGAGCAGTACTTC.

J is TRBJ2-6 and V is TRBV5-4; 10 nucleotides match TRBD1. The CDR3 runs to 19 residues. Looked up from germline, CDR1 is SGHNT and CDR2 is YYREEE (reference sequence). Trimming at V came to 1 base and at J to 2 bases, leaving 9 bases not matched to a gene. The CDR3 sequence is CASSLFETGGYPGANVLTF. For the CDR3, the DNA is TGTGCCAGCAGCTTGTTCGAGACAGGGGGCTACCCTGGGGCCAACGTCCTGACTTTC.

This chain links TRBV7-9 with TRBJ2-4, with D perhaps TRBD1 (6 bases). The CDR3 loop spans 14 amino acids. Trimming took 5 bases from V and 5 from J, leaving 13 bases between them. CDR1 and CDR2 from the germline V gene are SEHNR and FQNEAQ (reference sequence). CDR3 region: CASSIQGWENIQYF. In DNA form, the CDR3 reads TGTGCCAGCAGCATACAGGGTTGGGAAAACATTCAGTACTTC.

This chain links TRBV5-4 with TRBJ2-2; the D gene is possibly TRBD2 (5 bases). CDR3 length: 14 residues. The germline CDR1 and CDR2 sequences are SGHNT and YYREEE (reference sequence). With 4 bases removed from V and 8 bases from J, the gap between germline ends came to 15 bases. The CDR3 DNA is TGTGCCAGCAGCGCCGAGGGTCCGGGGGGGGAGCTGTTTTTT. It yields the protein CASSAEGPGGELFF.

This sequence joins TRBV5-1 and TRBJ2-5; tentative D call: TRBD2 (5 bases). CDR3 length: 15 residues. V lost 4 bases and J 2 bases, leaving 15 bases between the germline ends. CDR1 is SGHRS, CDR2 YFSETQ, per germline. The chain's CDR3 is CASSPEARTQETQYF. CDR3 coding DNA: TGCGCCAGCAGCCCGGAGGCCAGAACTCAAGAGACCCAGTACTTC.

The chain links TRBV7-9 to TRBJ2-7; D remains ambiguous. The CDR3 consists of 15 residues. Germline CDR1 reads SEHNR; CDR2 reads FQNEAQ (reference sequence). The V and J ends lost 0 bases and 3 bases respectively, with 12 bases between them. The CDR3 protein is CASSLALSGNYEQYF. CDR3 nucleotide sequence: TGTGCCAGCAGCTTAGCACTCAGTGGGAACTACGAGCAGTACTTC. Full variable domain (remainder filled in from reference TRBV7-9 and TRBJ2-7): DTGVSQNPRHKITKRGQNVTFRCDPISEHNRLYWYRQTLGQGPEFLTYFQNEAQLEKSRLLSDRFSAERPKGSFSTLEIQRTEQGDSAMYLCASSLALSGNYEQYFGPGTRLTVT.

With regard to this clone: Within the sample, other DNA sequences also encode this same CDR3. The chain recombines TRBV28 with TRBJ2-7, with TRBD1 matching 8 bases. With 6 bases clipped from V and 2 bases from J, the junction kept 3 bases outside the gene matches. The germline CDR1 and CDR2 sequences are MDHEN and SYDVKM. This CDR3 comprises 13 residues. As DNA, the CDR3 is TGTGCCAGCAGCCTACAGGGGGCCTACGAGCAGTACTTC. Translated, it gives CASSLQGAYEQYF.

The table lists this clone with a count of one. Here the CDR3 DNA reads TGTGCCAGCAGTCCAATGACAGCATCCTACGAGCAGTACTTC. It yields the protein CASSPMTASYEQYF. The genes are TRBV28 and TRBJ2-7; TRBD1 might be the D (5 bases). The CDR3 contains 14 residues. The V and J ends lost 5 bases and 1 base respectively, with 12 bases between them. From germline, CDR1 is MDHEN and CDR2 SYDVKM.

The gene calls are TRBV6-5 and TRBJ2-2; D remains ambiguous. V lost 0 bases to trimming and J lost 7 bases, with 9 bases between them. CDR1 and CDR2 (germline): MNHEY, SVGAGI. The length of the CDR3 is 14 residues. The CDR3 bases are TGTGCCAGCAGTTACTCTATTGATGTCGGGGAGCTGTTTTTT. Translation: CASSYSIDVGELFF.

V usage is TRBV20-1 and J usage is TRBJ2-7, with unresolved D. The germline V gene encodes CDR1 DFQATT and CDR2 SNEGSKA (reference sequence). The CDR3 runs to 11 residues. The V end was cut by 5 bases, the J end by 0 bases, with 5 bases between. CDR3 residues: CSAFNSYEQYF. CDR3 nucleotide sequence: TGCAGTGCTTTTAACTCCTACGAGCAGTACTTC.

The CDR3 DNA follows: TGCGCCAGCAGCCAAGATTCCTTCCTAGCCGACAATGAGCAGTTCTTC. Translating gives CASSQDSFLADNEQFF. The genes are TRBV4-1 and TRBJ2-1, with D maybe TRBD2 (5 bases). Trimming shortened V by 0 bases and J by 5 bases, and 14 bases separated the two germline ends. The CDR3 is 16 residues long. From germline, CDR1 is MGHRA and CDR2 YSYEKL.